This T cell receptor (beta chain) came from a study of cytomegalovirus exposure and HLA in healthy donors. The wider study: Falling in the Caucasian-associated ancestry cluster were about 83% of some 400 genotyped donors. Study-level points and caveats: Most TCR sequences were uncommon, yet certain public TCRs appeared in many donors. Researchers reported in a later analysis that common viral pathogens appeared linked to several top clusters. The authors judged a highly shared variant cluster likely a sequencing artifact.

In this sample, this clone turned up once. The target antigen is unknown. A multiplex PCR was run with 60 Vbeta primers and 13 Jbeta primers. TCRdb's table, derived via immunoSEQ multiplex PCR, lists solely in-frame clones and lacks some. The sample contains fewer than 150,000 clones, about 78% of which appear only once. The V gene's germline CDR1 is MNHNS and CDR2 SASEGT. With V trimmed by 4 bases and J by 4 bases, 10 bases remained unmatched. The CDR3 runs to 15 residues. This clonotype was obtained from a man younger than 30 in good health and CMV-seronegative. The rearrangement uses TRBV6-1 and TRBJ2-7, with 7 bases aligning to TRBD1. Specimen: PBMCs. The chain's CDR3 is CASSGIQGNTYEQYF. The CDR3 region has the DNA TGTGCCAGCAGTGGGATACAGGGGAATACTTACGAGCAGTACTTC.